Detailed here is one T cell receptor (beta chain). The CDR3 totals 17 residues. In germline, CDR1 is SGHRS, CDR2 YFSETQ. V shed 0 bases, J shed 6 bases, and the junction held 8 bases outside the gene matches. Libraries were prepared by immunoSEQ multiplex PCR; TCRdb keeps only in-frame clonotypes and omits some of them. This table has some 330,000 clones, 87% appearing once. This entry comes from a study of blood T cell repertoires in COVID-19. About the study: Symptom resolution, clearance, or two negative PCRs marked the recovered donors of Cohort 3.

This clonotype was obtained from a man in his forties in a cohort exposed to, infected with or recovered from COVID-19 (not recorded which). The chain uses TRBV5-1 and TRBJ2-3; 12 bases line up with TRBD2. Sequencing input: PBMCs or T cells enriched from blood (not recorded which). In nucleotides, the CDR3 is TGCGCCAGCAGCTTGGCTGCGACTAGCGGGAGTTGGGATACGCAGTATTTT. It yields the protein CASSLAATSGSWDTQYF. Variable domain in full (rest from reference TRBV5-1 and TRBJ2-3): KAGVTQTPRYLIKTRGQQVTLSCSPISGHRSVSWYQQTPGQGLQFLFEYFSETQRNKGNFPGRFSGRQFSNSRSEMNVSTLELGDSALYLCASSLAATSGSWDTQYFGPGTRLTVL.